This TCR beta chain was identified in a study of vaccination and CD4 T cells after COVID-19. The CDR3 covers 14 residues. The germline V gene encodes CDR1 DFQATT and CDR2 SNEGSKA (reference sequence). Losses at the gene ends were 3 bases for V and 5 bases for J; bases not matched to a gene: 6. As concerns this clonotype: Its antigen remains unidentified.

Cultured CD4+ T cell DNA was sequenced using the Oncomine TCR Beta short-read assay. Genomic DNA extraction was carried out from cultured CD4+ T cells. TCRdb reanalysed the PCR reads using MiXCR and keeps one entry per CDR3 protein. The table shows about 21,000 distinct CDR3 sequences, with approximately 50% occurring only once. Treatment: roughly 10-day PBMC culture with coronavirus spike peptide pools or control peptides (ViraFEST assay). The clonotype originates from a human donor who had recovered from COVID-19. The J gene is TRBJ1-5, the V gene TRBV20-1; 8 positions match TRBD1. The sequencing sample was made of CD4+ T cells from blood, cultured in vitro. The CDR3 reads CSASGQGYDQPQHF. The CDR3 nucleotides are TGCAGTGCTAGCGGACAGGGCTATGATCAGCCCCAGCATTTT.